These T cell receptor beta chains were read from a single sample in a study of blood T cell repertoires in COVID-19. Here immunoSEQ multiplex PCR was the method, and the copy in TCRdb shows in-frame clones only, minus some. The table shows under 200,000 clones, with about 80% occurring only once. The specimen sequenced was PBMCs or T cells enriched from blood (not recorded which). The receptors stem from a woman aged 55-69 years who had recovered from COVID-19. CDR3s include the opening cysteine and the closing phenylalanine or tryptophan. The D gene is left open where the match is weak. Rows may omit the clone size; those that give it use once, few, many or a size class.

cdr3_nt	cdr3_aa	d_call	clone_size	v_call	j_call
TGTGCCAGCAGCTTATCCGGTCTAGGCGAGACCCAGTACTTC	CASSLSGLGETQYF	.	.	TRBV7-2	TRBJ2-5
TGTGCCAGCAGTGAGATGAGCCGGACAGGGGGCTCTGCCGGGGAGCTGTTTTTT	CASSEMSRTGGSAGELFF	TRBD1	.	TRBV6-1	TRBJ2-2
TGCGCCAGCAGATTAACCGGGGGAATCACTGAAGCTTTCTTT	CASRLTGGITEAFF	.	once	TRBV5-1	TRBJ1-1
TGTGCCAGCTCACCACGACAAGGGGCGGTCCAAGAGACCCAGTACTTC	CASSPRQGAVQETQYF	.	.	TRBV18	TRBJ2-5
TGCGCCAGCAGCTTGGGGGGGGACCGAGGCTACACCTTC	CASSLGGDRGYTF	.	many	TRBV5-1	TRBJ1-2
TGTGCCAGCAGCTTAAGCGGGGGGGCCATGAATACGCAGTATTTT	CASSLSGGAMNTQYF	TRBD2	once	TRBV7-3	TRBJ2-3
TGTGCCAGCAGTGAAGTATTTGGGACAGCTGACGAGCAGTACTTC	CASSEVFGTADEQYF	TRBD1	.	TRBV2	TRBJ2-7
TGTGCCAGCAGCCGGGAGAACGAGCAGTACTTC	CASSRENEQYF	.	.	TRBV5-4	TRBJ2-7
TGTGCCAGCAGTCGGGGGGGGACTGAAGCTTTCTTT	CASSRGGTEAFF	.	.	TRBV6-5	TRBJ1-1
TGCGCCAGCAGCCAGTCCTCGGGTGGCGGAAACACCATATATTTT	CASSQSSGGGNTIYF	.	once	TRBV4-1	TRBJ1-3
TGTGCCAGCAGCCCGGGGAACATACCCCAGCGGGCGGAGACCCAGTACTTC	CASSPGNIPQRAETQYF	.	.	TRBV5-6	TRBJ2-5
TGCGCCAGCAGCCAAGGTACTCCGGGACAGGGAACCTACGAGCAGTACTTC	CASSQGTPGQGTYEQYF	TRBD1	.	TRBV4-1	TRBJ2-7
TGCGCCAGCAGCTTGGCCGAGAGCTTCTACTATGGCTACACCTTC	CASSLAESFYYGYTF	.	.	TRBV5-1	TRBJ1-2
TGTGCCAGCTTCCCGGACAGGGCGAGTGAAGCTTTCTTT	CASFPDRASEAFF	TRBD1	once	TRBV18	TRBJ1-1
TGTGCCAGCAGCCCGCTACAGGGGTCGGATGAAAAACTGTTTTTT	CASSPLQGSDEKLFF	TRBD1	.	TRBV3-1/TRBV3-2	TRBJ1-4
TGTGCCAGCAGCGTTAGCGGGGGGGGCGAGACCCAGTACTTC	CASSVSGGGETQYF	TRBD2	.	TRBV9	TRBJ2-5
TGTGCCAGCAGCGTAGGGTTTGCGGCAAGCAGCACAGATACGCAGTATTTT	CASSVGFAASSTDTQYF	.	.	TRBV9	TRBJ2-3
TGTGCCAGCAGCTACCCGGGGGGGGCCAACGTCCTGACTTTC	CASSYPGGANVLTF	.	.	TRBV5-6	TRBJ2-6
TGTGCCAGCAGCGTAGATGCAGGGGGCACTGAAGCTTTCTTT	CASSVDAGGTEAFF	TRBD1	.	TRBV9	TRBJ1-1
TGTGCCAGCAGCCCCCTTCCCGGGGGGTATCCTCCGTACGAGCAGTACTTC	CASSPLPGGYPPYEQYF	TRBD2	.	TRBV7-2	TRBJ2-7
TGTGCCAGCAGCGGGAGGGACAGGGGTTATGGCTACACCTTC	CASSGRDRGYGYTF	TRBD1	.	TRBV11-2	TRBJ1-2
TGTGCCAGCAGCTTACTTACAGATCGGCAAGCTTTCTTT	CASSLLTDRQAFF	.	once	TRBV13	TRBJ1-1
TGCAGTGCCAGTCGAGGGGGGGGAGATAATTCACCCCTCCACTTT	CSASRGGGDNSPLHF	.	few	TRBV20-1	TRBJ1-6
TGTGCCAGCAGTCCCTTCGCGGGGGATTCCTACGAGCAGTACTTC	CASSPFAGDSYEQYF	TRBD2	few	TRBV6-6	TRBJ2-7
TGCGCCAGCAGCCAAGATGGGACAGGGGGCTACGAGCAGTACTTC	CASSQDGTGGYEQYF	TRBD1	.	TRBV4-1	TRBJ2-7
TGTGCCAGCAGCGTAGGGCGCGGGGGGTCCTACGAGCAGTACTTC	CASSVGRGGSYEQYF	TRBD2	.	TRBV9	TRBJ2-7
TGTGCCTGGAGCCGGGGGGGGACCCTTGTCGAGCAGTACTTC	CAWSRGGTLVEQYF	TRBD2	.	TRBV30	TRBJ2-7
TGTGCCAGTAGGGGTCCGTTGCGGGGGGGCCAGGAGACCCAGTACTTC	CASRGPLRGGQETQYF	TRBD2	.	TRBV19	TRBJ2-5
TGTGCCACCAGTGATGGACAAGGGGATCAGCCCCAGCATTTT	CATSDGQGDQPQHF	.	.	TRBV24-1	TRBJ1-5
TGTGCCAGCAGTTTGAAAGGGACATATGAAGCTTTCTTT	CASSLKGTYEAFF	.	.	TRBV12-3/TRBV12-4	TRBJ1-1
TGTGCCACCAGCAGAGATTTGCCCGGCTGGGACAGGGTTCAGCCCCAGCATTTT	CATSRDLPGWDRVQPQHF	TRBD1	.	TRBV15	TRBJ1-5
TGTGCCAGCAGCTTAGATCAGGCTAGCAGGCGCACAGATACGCAGTATTTT	CASSLDQASRRTDTQYF	.	.	TRBV11-2	TRBJ2-3
TGTGCCAGCACCCGGACTAGTCAATCTTCCTACGAGCAGTACTTC	CASTRTSQSSYEQYF	TRBD2	once	TRBV11-2	TRBJ2-7
TGTGCCAGCAGTGAATCGCTAGCTCCGGCGGATACGCAGTATTTT	CASSESLAPADTQYF	.	.	TRBV2	TRBJ2-3
TGTGCCAGTAGTATAATCGGGCAGGGGGATCAGCCCCAGCATTTT	CASSIIGQGDQPQHF	TRBD1	.	TRBV19	TRBJ1-5
TGTGCCAGTAGCCCCGGGACAGGGGGGACAGATACGCAGTATTTT	CASSPGTGGTDTQYF	TRBD1	.	TRBV19	TRBJ2-3
TGTGCCAGCAGTGATACCGGGACAGGAGACTATTCACCCCTCCACTTT	CASSDTGTGDYSPLHF	TRBD1	.	TRBV25-1	TRBJ1-6
TGTGCCAGCAGCTCCGTCCGGACACCACAAAGCAGAGTACAGTTCTTC	CASSSVRTPQSRVQFF	.	few	TRBV5-8	TRBJ2-1
TGTGCCAGCAGCATAGGACTAGCGGGCGTCATCGAGCAGTACTTC	CASSIGLAGVIEQYF	TRBD2	few	TRBV5-6	TRBJ2-7
TGCGCCAGCAGGGAAACTTGGACTAGCACAGATACGCAGTATTTT	CASRETWTSTDTQYF	.	.	TRBV5-1	TRBJ2-3
TGTGCCAGCAGCGAGTCGGTAGGACAGGGGACCTACGAGCAGTACTTC	CASSESVGQGTYEQYF	TRBD1	.	TRBV9	TRBJ2-7